Listed here is a single T cell receptor beta chain. Its matching antigen is unknown. This specimen belongs to a study of OX40 agonist ivuxolimab in advanced cancers. Study background: Recorded diagnoses for dose-escalation patients were hepatocellular carcinoma, melanoma, renal cell or head and neck cancer. Enrollees could have had prior anti-PD-1, anti-PD-L1 or anti-CTLA-4 therapy, which 40% had received.

Regarding the study as a whole: Not determined was the antigen specificity of the expanded peripheral T cells.

Assay: immunoSEQ multiplex PCR; the TCRdb copy retains only in-frame clones and omits some. Of 7,500 to 10,000 clones listed, about 89% were seen once; the top ten hold around 13%. Germline CDR1 MNHNS, CDR2 SASEGT. V was cut by 8 bases and J by 6 bases, with 17 bases left in between. The CDR3 spans 13 residues. The material sequenced was CD4+ or CD8+ T cells sorted from blood, taken in a trial of the OX40 agonist ivuxolimab. The chain links TRBV6-1 to TRBJ2-7; possibly TRBD1 or TRBD2 for D (6 bases each). The TCR sequence derives from an adult with an advanced solid tumor such as melanoma, head and neck, liver or kidney cancer. The CDR3 sequence is CASLRRGASEQYF. The CDR3 coding sequence is TGTGCCAGCCTAAGGAGGGGGGCGAGCGAGCAGTACTTC.